The 26 T cell receptor beta chains listed next were all sequenced from one sample in a study of regulatory T cells in long-lasting Graves disease. Both iRepertoire HTBI primers and Arm-PCR of CDR3 regions were used to build the TCR beta libraries. MiXCR was run by TCRdb on the multiplex PCR reads, yielding one entry per CDR3 protein. This sample yields 350,000 to 450,000 distinct CDR3 sequences, of which approximately 10% are seen a single time; 15% to 20% belongs to the top ten. Described time point: newly diagnosed GD, antithyroid drugs for less than 3 months. Construction of the TCR library relied on RNA isolated from PBMCs. These data also formed part of another study, on T cells in Graves' hyperthyroidism and ophthalmopathy.

The sample was peripheral blood mononuclear cells (PBMCs), taken at new diagnosis, from a patient treated with antithyroid drugs. These receptors all come from a woman in her late teens or twenties with Graves disease.

This clonotype was picked up a small number of times. This could be a read error, since a much larger clone is one nucleotide away. The chain is built from TRBV20-1 and TRBJ2-2; D might be TRBD2 (5 bases). The germline V gene encodes CDR1 DFQATT and CDR2 SNEGSKA (reference sequence). The CDR3 covers 16 residues. In DNA, the CDR3 is TGCAGTGCTCCCCATTGGGCTAGCCACTACACCGGGGAGCTGGTTTTT. Protein sequence: CSAPHWASHYTGELVF.

The chain carries TRBV24-1 and TRBJ2-6; D call uncertain. Trimming cost V 2 bases and J 2 bases, with 12 bases left between them. Germline V gene data show CDR1 as KGHDR and CDR2 as SFDVKD. CDR3 size: 17 residues. The CDR3 coding sequence is TGTGCCACCAGTGATTCGACACTCCATGCTGGGGCCAACGTCCTGACTTTC. Translation: CATSDSTLHAGANVLTF.

The chain recombines TRBV15 with TRBJ2-3, with D uncertain. This CDR3 has 14 amino acids. V was pared by 7 bases and J by 2 bases, with 13 bases between. The germline V gene encodes CDR1 LNHNV and CDR2 YYDKDF (reference sequence). The CDR3 spells CATTPAATTDTQYF. CDR3 bases: TGTGCCACCACCCCTGCGGCCACCACAGATACGCAGTATTTT.

Ten or more counts support this clonotype. J is TRBJ2-1 and V is TRBV7-9, with D possibly TRBD2 on 5 matching bases. This CDR3 contains 17 residues. In germline, CDR1 is SEHNR, CDR2 FQNEAQ (reference sequence). Between the trimmed V and J ends, which lost 2 bases and 12 bases, there was a span of 26 bases. In nucleotides, the CDR3 is TGTGCCAGCAGCTTATTCGGTTGGGATGGAAAGACCGGAGGGCAGTTCTTC. It is translated as CASSLFGWDGKTGGQFF.

In this sample, this clonotype turned up a few times. The chain combines TRBV7-9 with TRBJ1-1; a weak D match, TRBD1 (6 bases). Trimming took 2 bases from V and 1 from J, leaving 11 bases between them. Germline assignment: CDR1 SEHNR and CDR2 FQNEAQ (reference sequence). The CDR3 sequence is 15 residues long. The chain's CDR3 is CASSLRGGANTEAFF. The CDR3 nucleotides read TGTGCCAGCAGCTTAAGGGGGGGCGCGAACACTGAAGCTTTCTTT.

The sample holds a few counts of this clonotype. V gene TRBV7-2 combines with J gene TRBJ2-2, with D perhaps matching TRBD2 (7 bases). Trimming took 2 bases from V and 6 from J, leaving 13 bases between them. The germline V gene has CDR1 SGHTA and CDR2 FQGNSA. The CDR3 loop spans 15 amino acids. In DNA, the CDR3 is TGTGCCAGCAGCTTATTGGGGGGGCGGTCCGGGGAGCTGTTTTTT. Protein sequence: CASSLLGGRSGELFF.

Comment on this clonotype: A much more abundant neighbour one base away suggests this may be a read error. The rearrangement uses TRBV7-9 and TRBJ2-1; D might be TRBD1 or TRBD2, each matching 5 bases. Germline CDR1 and CDR2: SEHNR and FQNEAQ (reference sequence). This CDR3 has 16 amino acids. The V end lost 2 bases, the J end lost 10 bases, and 21 bases lay between the germline ends. This CDR3 is CASSLSVGTGFYEQFF. DNA for the CDR3: TGTGCCAGCAGCTTAAGTGTGGGGACGGGCTTCTACGAGCAGTTCTTC.

This clonotype has only a few counts. The chain joins TRBV4-1 to TRBJ2-5, with 9 nucleotides matching TRBD1. The trim removed 1 base at V and 5 bases at J, leaving 8 bases unmatched. Germline V gene sequence: CDR1 MGHRA, CDR2 YSYEKL. The CDR3 covers 16 residues. The CDR3 is CASSQVPGQGGETQYF. Written as DNA, the CDR3 is TGCGCCAGCAGCCAAGTCCCGGGACAGGGTGGGGAGACCCAGTACTTC.

This clonotype was seen only a few times. The rearrangement uses TRBV6-1 and TRBJ2-1; TRBD2 might be the D (6 bases). The V end was cut by 6 bases, the J end by 4 bases, with 31 bases between. The CDR3 has 20 residues. Germline-derived CDR1 and CDR2 are MNHNS and SASEGT. CDR3 bases: TGTGCCAGCAGACGCGGGGAGGAGCTAAAATTCACCGCCCTTTACAATGAGCAGTTCTTC. Amino acids: CASRRGEELKFTALYNEQFF.

The sample holds many counts of this clonotype. The V gene is TRBV14, the J gene TRBJ2-1, with a possible D match to TRBD2 (5 bases). V was pared by 3 bases and J by 4 bases, with 16 bases between. Germline-derived CDR1 and CDR2 are SGHDN and FVKESK. The length of the CDR3 is 16 residues. The CDR3 protein is CASSHVGSGPYNEQFF. DNA of the CDR3: TGTGCCAGCAGCCATGTGGGCAGCGGACCTTACAATGAGCAGTTCTTC.

This clonotype was counted many times. The chain is built from TRBV28 and TRBJ2-3; 9 positions agree with TRBD2. Germline V gene lookup returns CDR1 MDHEN and CDR2 SYDVKM. V trimming: 4 bases; J trimming: 2 bases; junction bases outside the gene matches: 7. The CDR3 runs 16 residues. The CDR3 sequence: CASSSSTSGYTDTQYF. CDR3 in DNA: TGTGCCAGCAGTTCCTCGACTAGCGGATACACAGATACGCAGTATTTT.

Many counts were recorded for this clonotype. This chain uses TRBV7-3 with TRBJ1-1, with unresolved D. From germline, CDR1 is SGHTA and CDR2 FQGTGA. Trimming took 3 bases from V and 3 from J, leaving 8 bases between them. The CDR3 consists of 13 residues. The CDR3, as DNA: TGTGCCAGCAGCTTTGGGGTTTACACTGAAGCTTTCTTT. This encodes CASSFGVYTEAFF.

With respect to this clonotype: Lacking the conserved final phenylalanine or tryptophan, this CDR3 likely reflects a read error. CDR3 amino acids: CASTRTSGTNPSYDEQFL. CDR3 DNA: TGTGCCAGCACCCGGACTAGCGGAACCAACCCTTCCTACGATGAGCAGTTCCTC. The chain recombines TRBV28 with TRBJ2-1; 10 bases line up with TRBD2. Germline V lookup: CDR1 MDHEN, CDR2 SYDVKM. The CDR3 spans 18 residues.

The chain combines TRBV5-1 with TRBJ2-5, with TRBD2 matching over 10 bases. CDR1 is SGHRS and CDR2 is YFSETQ in the germline V gene. The CDR3 runs to 13 residues. J was trimmed by 2 bases and V by 6 bases; bases with no gene match: 1. CDR3 DNA: TGCGCCAGCAATAGCGGGGGGCAAGAGACCCAGTACTTC. Encoded protein: CASNSGGQETQYF.

The chain uses TRBV27 and TRBJ2-7; D unresolved. Between the trimmed V and J ends, which lost 6 bases and 0 bases, there was a span of 9 bases. The CDR3 extends over 13 amino acids. Germline V CDR1 and CDR2: MNHEY, SMNVEV (reference sequence). The CDR3 here is CASRRTASYEQYF. The CDR3, as DNA: TGTGCCAGCAGACGGACGGCCTCCTACGAGCAGTACTTC.

This clonotype was found many times. The chain uses TRBV13 and TRBJ2-1; 9 nucleotides agree with TRBD1. In germline, CDR1 is PRHDT, CDR2 FYEKMQ (reference sequence). V shed 4 bases and J 8 bases; nucleotides not matched to a gene: 3. The CDR3 length is 13 residues. The CDR3 spells CASSSGQGDEQFF. CDR3 in DNA: TGTGCCAGCAGCTCGGGACAGGGTGATGAGCAGTTCTTC.

This clonotype was counted ten times or more. V usage is TRBV10-3 and J usage is TRBJ2-3; no firm D call. Trimming took off 8 bases at V and 2 bases at J, with 17 bases between the two ends. The germline gives CDR1 ENHRY, CDR2 SYGVKD. The CDR3 totals 15 residues. CDR3 DNA sequence: TGTGCCATCGGGATCACCTTAACACCCACAGATACGCAGTATTTT. It specifies CAIGITLTPTDTQYF.

This clonotype turned up a few times. This sequence joins TRBV7-3 and TRBJ2-3; 11 bases line up with TRBD2. Germline V gene sequence: CDR1 SGHTA, CDR2 FQGTGA. J lost 7 bases, V lost 2 bases, and 5 bases had no gene match. CDR3 length: 15 residues. CDR3 DNA sequence: TGTGCCAGCAGCTTATCTAGCGGGGGGCTAAATACGCAGTATTTT. It is translated as CASSLSSGGLNTQYF.

This clonotype was picked up one time. This chain joins TRBV9 and TRBJ1-1; the D is unclear. CDR1 is SGDLS and CDR2 is YYNGEE in the germline V gene. V was cut by 4 bases and J by 2 bases, with 18 bases left in between. The CDR3 is made up of 16 amino acids. The CDR3 protein is CASSPSLRGGNTEAFF. In DNA, the CDR3 is TGTGCCAGCAGCCCCAGCCTGAGAGGAGGAAACACTGAAGCTTTCTTT.

This clonotype was seen at least ten times. The chain couples TRBV7-9 to TRBJ2-3, with D possibly matching TRBD1 (6 bases). Per germline, CDR1 SEHNR and CDR2 FQNEAQ (reference sequence). Trimming shortened V by 6 bases and J by 1 base, and 20 bases separated the two germline ends. This CDR3 is 17 amino acids long. CDR3 sequence: CASSPRPGQRGTDTQYF. The CDR3 bases are TGTGCCAGCAGTCCCCGCCCCGGACAGCGAGGCACAGATACGCAGTATTTT.

V usage is TRBV25-1 and J usage is TRBJ2-3, with no clear D. V lost 5 bases to trimming and J lost 2 bases, with 11 bases between them. Germline CDR1 is MGHDK and CDR2 is SYGVNS. The CDR3 runs 14 residues. CDR3 loop: CASSPLLNTDTQYF. In nucleotides, the CDR3 is TGTGCCAGCAGTCCACTCTTAAACACAGATACGCAGTATTTT.

This clonotype was detected ten times or more. The rearrangement uses TRBV27 and TRBJ2-7, with 8 bases aligning to TRBD1. Looked up from germline, CDR1 is MNHEY and CDR2 is SMNVEV (reference sequence). J lost 5 bases, V lost 2 bases, and 8 bases had no gene match. This CDR3 is built from 15 residues. In DNA, the CDR3 is TGTGCCAGCAGTTTAGCCGGGACAGGATTGAACGAGCAGTACTTC. Its protein is CASSLAGTGLNEQYF.

This clonotype came up many times. The gene calls are TRBV7-2 and TRBJ2-3; TRBD2 matches 8 bases. Germline trimming cut 3 bases from V and 2 bases from J; bases unmatched to any gene: 4. Germline CDR1 reads SGHTA; CDR2 reads FQGNSA. CDR3 length: 15 residues. The CDR3 here is CASSFIAGYTDTQYF. The CDR3 region has the DNA TGTGCCAGCAGCTTTATAGCGGGATACACAGATACGCAGTATTTT.

This clonotype was seen ten or more times. This chain joins TRBV12-5 and TRBJ1-1; TRBD1 might be the D (5 bases). This CDR3 is 18 amino acids long. The germline V gene encodes CDR1 LGHNT and CDR2 FRNRAP. Trimming left V 0 bases short and J 0 bases short, with 17 bases between. CDR3 region: CASGLVLGQGWVNTEAFF. CDR3 nucleotide sequence: TGTGCTAGTGGTTTGGTACTTGGGCAGGGATGGGTGAACACTGAAGCTTTCTTT. Supplemented by reference TRBV12-5 and TRBJ1-1, the full variable domain reads DARVTQTPRHKVTEMGQEVTMRCQPILGHNTVFWYRQTMMQGLELLAYFRNRAPLDDSGMPKDRFSAEMPDATLATLKIQPSEPRDSAVYFCASGLVLGQGWVNTEAFFGQGTRLTVV.

This clonotype was found many times. The J gene is TRBJ1-1, the V gene TRBV20-1; the D gene is possibly TRBD1 (6 bases). Between the trimmed V and J ends, which lost 5 bases and 11 bases, there was a span of 18 bases. This CDR3 has 12 amino acids. From germline, CDR1 is DFQATT and CDR2 SNEGSKA (reference sequence). This CDR3 is CSAQLRDIGAFF. The DNA for the CDR3 is TGCAGTGCTCAGCTCCGGGACATCGGCGCTTTCTTT.

This clonotype was counted only a few times. The gene calls are TRBV5-4 and TRBJ2-2; the match to TRBD2 covers 12 bases. Germline assignment: CDR1 SGHNT and CDR2 YYREEE (reference sequence). V dropped 5 bases and J dropped 6; count of bases not matched to a gene: 23. CDR3 size: 21 residues. The CDR3 DNA is TGTGCCAGCAGTTACTTACCACCTCGACTAGCGGGAGAGGGGCGCGCCGGGGAGCTGTTTTTT. Its protein product is CASSYLPPRLAGEGRAGELFF.